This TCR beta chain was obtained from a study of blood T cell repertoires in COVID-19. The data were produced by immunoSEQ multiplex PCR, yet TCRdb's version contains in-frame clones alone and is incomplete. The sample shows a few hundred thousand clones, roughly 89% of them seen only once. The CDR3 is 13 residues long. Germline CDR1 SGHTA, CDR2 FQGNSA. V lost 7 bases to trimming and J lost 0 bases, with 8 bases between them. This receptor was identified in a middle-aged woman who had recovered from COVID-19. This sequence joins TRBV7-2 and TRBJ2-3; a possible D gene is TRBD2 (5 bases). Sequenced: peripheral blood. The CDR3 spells CASKRGSTDTQYF. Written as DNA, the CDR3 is TGTGCCAGCAAGCGCGGGAGCACAGATACGCAGTATTTT.